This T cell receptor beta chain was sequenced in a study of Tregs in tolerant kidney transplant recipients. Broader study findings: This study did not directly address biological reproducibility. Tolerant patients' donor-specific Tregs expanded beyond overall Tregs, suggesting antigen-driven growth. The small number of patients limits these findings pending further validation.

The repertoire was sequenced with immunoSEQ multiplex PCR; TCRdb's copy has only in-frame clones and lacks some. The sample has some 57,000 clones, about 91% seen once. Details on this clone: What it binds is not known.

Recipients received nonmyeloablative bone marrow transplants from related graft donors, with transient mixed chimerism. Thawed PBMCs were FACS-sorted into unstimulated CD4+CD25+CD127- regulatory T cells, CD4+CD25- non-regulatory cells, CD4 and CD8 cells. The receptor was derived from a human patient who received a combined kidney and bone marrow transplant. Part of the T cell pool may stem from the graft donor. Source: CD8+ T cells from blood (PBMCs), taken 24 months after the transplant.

The CDR3 nucleotides are TGTGCCAGCACATTTCCCCGGGGAGGGATCGACAATGAGCAGTTCTTC. As protein: CASTFPRGGIDNEQFF. The V and J genes are TRBV28 and TRBJ2-1; 7 nucleotides line up with TRBD2. The CDR3 runs 16 residues. V lost 7 bases to trimming and J lost 5 bases; unmatched junction nucleotides: 14. CDR1 and CDR2 (germline): MDHEN, SYDVKM.